This T cell receptor (beta chain) was recovered during a study of T cell changes during pregnancy in multiple sclerosis. Libraries were prepared by immunoSEQ multiplex PCR; TCRdb keeps only in-frame clonotypes and omits some of them. The sample shows around 43,000 clones, just under 95% of them seen only once. Germline V lookup: CDR1 SEHNR, CDR2 FQNEAQ (reference sequence). The CDR3 contains 15 residues. V shed 5 bases, J shed 3 bases, and the junction held 6 bases outside the gene matches. The V gene is TRBV7-9, the J gene TRBJ2-3, with 9 nucleotides matching TRBD2. The specimen comprised CD8+ T cells from peripheral blood mononuclear cells, sampled after pregnancy. This sequence originates from a female donor with multiple sclerosis, enrolled in a pregnancy study. The CDR3 region has the DNA TGTGCCAGCAGCCACCGACTAGCGGAAACAGATACGCAGTATTTT. Encoded protein: CASSHRLAETDTQYF.